A selection of T cell receptor beta chains follows, all from one sample in a study of early T cells in non-severe SARS-CoV-2 infection. TCRdb reprocessed the 5' RACE reads with MiXCR, giving one entry per CDR3 protein. The table has around 99,000 distinct CDR3 sequences, 11% seen once. Sequenced material: whole blood. These receptors were collected from an adult who was a healthcare worker with PCR-confirmed SARS-CoV-2 infection or an uninfected control (not recorded which). CDR3s include the opening cysteine and the closing phenylalanine or tryptophan. Fields, in order: clone size, V gene, J gene, D gene, CDR3 DNA, CDR3 protein. D genes are given only for firm matches. A row's size may be missing; if present it is once, few, many or a size class.

>-|TRBV27|TRBJ2-3|-
TGTGCCAGCGGGAAGGATACGCAGTATTTT
CASGKDTQYF
>many|TRBV9|TRBJ2-3|TRBD2
TGTGCCAGCAGTTTAGCGGGAGTTGCTTTTAGCACAGATACGCAGTATTTT
CASSLAGVAFSTDTQYF
>few|TRBV20-1|TRBJ2-1|-
TGCAGTGCTAGCCGGGTATACAATGAGCAGTTCTTC
CSASRVYNEQFF
>-|TRBV9|TRBJ2-6|-
TGTGCCAGCAGCATTCGCCCCTCTGGGGCCAACGTCCTGACTTTC
CASSIRPSGANVLTF
>-|TRBV5-4|TRBJ2-7|TRBD1
TGTGCCAGCAGCTTACAGGGGGGACTTAGCGAGCAGTACTTC
CASSLQGGLSEQYF
>many|TRBV27|TRBJ2-7|-
TGTGCCAGCAGTTTATCCTCGTTTGCCGGGGAGCAGTACTTC
CASSLSSFAGEQYF
>-|TRBV7-6|TRBJ2-2|-
TGTGCCAGCGGGGGGCGGCGGGGCCCCGGGGAGCTGTTTTTT
CASGGRRGPGELFF
>-|TRBV5-6|TRBJ1-4|-
TGTGCCAGCAGCGCCATGGGGCATGAAAAACTGTTTTTT
CASSAMGHEKLFF
>few|TRBV28|TRBJ2-7|TRBD2
TGTGCCAGCAGTTTTCCCTCAGCAGGACTAGCGGACCTCTACGAGCAGTACTTC
CASSFPSAGLADLYEQYF
>few|TRBV12-3/TRBV12-4|TRBJ2-1|TRBD2
TGTGCCAGCAGTGGACTAGCGCGTCCCTACAATGAGCAGTTCTTC
CASSGLARPYNEQFF
>few|TRBV20-1|TRBJ2-1|-
TGCAGTGCGCACCGTAGGAATGAGCAGTTCTTC
CSAHRRNEQFF